Each of the 17 T cell receptor beta chains below was sequenced from the same sample in a study of cytomegalovirus exposure and HLA in healthy donors. In the PCR, 60 Vbeta and 13 Jbeta primers were used. Sequencing used immunoSEQ multiplex PCR; TCRdb keeps in-frame clones, though not all of them. The top ten clones hold about 1.6% of a sample with about 140,000 clones, around 73% of them seen once. The material sequenced was PBMCs. These receptors came from a female donor in good health and CMV-seronegative.

The rearrangement joins TRBV19 to TRBJ2-2; TRBD1 matches 7 bases. Germline V gene sequence: CDR1 LNHDA, CDR2 SQIVND (reference sequence). There are 14 residues in the CDR3. The trim removed 11 bases at V and 1 base at J, leaving 7 bases unmatched. CDR3 DNA sequence: TGTGCCGGTAAACAGGGGAGGAACACCGGGGAGCTGTTTTTT. This gives the protein CAGKQGRNTGELFF.

J is TRBJ2-1 and V is TRBV11-2; D possibly corresponds to TRBD2 (5 bases). The CDR3 covers 12 residues. V lost 5 bases and J 13 bases, leaving 15 bases between the germline ends. Germline V gene sequence: CDR1 SGHAT, CDR2 FQNNGV. CDR3 loop: CASSPSRTDQFF. The CDR3 DNA follows: TGTGCCAGCAGCCCTAGCCGGACGGACCAGTTCTTC.

In this sample, this clone turned up once. The chain employs TRBV2 and TRBJ1-2; D gene unclear. Trimming pared 7 bases from V and 8 bases from J, leaving 14 bases between. From germline, CDR1 is SNHLY and CDR2 FYNNEI. The CDR3 sequence is 12 residues long. Here the CDR3 reads CASNWRLGGYTF. The CDR3, as DNA: TGTGCCAGCAATTGGCGACTAGGGGGCTACACCTTC.

The J gene is TRBJ2-1, the V gene TRBV6-6, with TRBD2 matching over 8 bases. The CDR3 extends over 15 amino acids. Germline CDR1 is MNHNY and CDR2 is SVGAGI (reference sequence). V was clipped by 10 bases and J by 4 bases; unmatched bases: 12. CDR3: CATERERELYNEQFF. The CDR3 DNA reads as TGTGCCACCGAGAGAGAGCGGGAGCTATACAATGAGCAGTTCTTC.

Written as DNA, the CDR3 is TGTGCCAGCAGCCGCGCGACAGGGACAACCTACGAGCAGTACTTC. Translated: CASSRATGTTYEQYF. This chain links TRBV5-6 with TRBJ2-7; 7 positions agree with TRBD1. Trimming took 4 bases from V and 2 from J; bases not matched to a gene: 9. The CDR3 spans 15 residues. Germline lookup yields CDR1 SGHDT and CDR2 YYEEEE.

The chain uses TRBV6-1 and TRBJ1-2; D gene uncertain. The V gene lost 6 bases and the J gene lost 3 bases, with 11 bases spanning the gap. CDR1 and CDR2 (germline): MNHNS, SASEGT. This CDR3 region has 13 residues. The CDR3 region has the DNA TGTGCCAGCAGCGGTCAGGAACACTATGGCTACACCTTC. Its protein product is CASSGQEHYGYTF.

The chain links TRBV5-1 to TRBJ2-7, with 9 bases aligning to TRBD2. This CDR3 contains 15 residues. Per the germline V gene, CDR1 is SGHRS and CDR2 is YFSETQ. V shed 1 base and J 2 bases; nucleotides not matched to a gene: 4. In DNA, the CDR3 is TGCGCCAGCAGCTTGAGGCTAGCGGGAACCTACGAGCAGTACTTC. The encoded protein is CASSLRLAGTYEQYF.

The CDR3 region has the DNA TGTGCCAGCTCACCACCGGACCACAGGGGAGGCTACACCTTC. This encodes CASSPPDHRGGYTF. The V call is TRBV18, the J call TRBJ1-2; 7 positions agree with TRBD1. V lost 0 bases and J lost 8; bases outside the gene matches: 6. This CDR3 is 14 amino acids long. From germline, CDR1 is KGHSH and CDR2 LQKENI.

V is TRBV7-6 and J is TRBJ2-5; perhaps TRBD2 as D (6 bases). Trimming removed 1 base from V and 7 bases from J, with 7 bases in between. From germline, CDR1 is SGHVS and CDR2 FNYEAQ. The CDR3 loop spans 12 amino acids. The CDR3 region has the DNA TGTGCCAGCAGCTTAGGGAGGGGGACCCAGTACTTC. Translating it yields CASSLGRGTQYF.

The rearrangement uses TRBV5-1 and TRBJ2-7; TRBD1 agrees at 10 bases. The CDR3 runs to 15 residues. The germline gives CDR1 SGHRS, CDR2 YFSETQ. J was trimmed by 1 base and V by 7 bases; bases with no gene match: 8. CDR3 DNA: TGCGCCAGCTACGACAGGGGGCTTGGTTCCTACGAGCAGTACTTC. Its translation is CASYDRGLGSYEQYF.

The gene calls are TRBV19 and TRBJ2-7; 9 bases are a match to TRBD1. This CDR3 comprises 14 residues. In germline, CDR1 is LNHDA, CDR2 SQIVND (reference sequence). The trim removed 4 bases at V and 2 bases at J, leaving 3 bases unmatched. The CDR3, as DNA: TGTGCCAGTAGTAGGGACAGGGTCACCTACGAGCAGTACTTC. It yields the protein CASSRDRVTYEQYF.

Of note for this clone: The junction does not match germline at one end; this may be a read error. This rearrangement joins TRBV19 to TRBJ1-3; the D is unclear. The CDR3 extends over 12 amino acids. The germline gives CDR1 LNHDA, CDR2 SQIVND (reference sequence). CDR3 nucleotide sequence: TGTGCCAGTAGTAGAGCGGGAAACACCACATATTTT. Amino acids: CASSRAGNTTYF.

This clone was seen a single time. This chain uses TRBV7-9 with TRBJ1-2; 10 bases are shared with TRBD1. Per the germline V gene, CDR1 is SEHNR and CDR2 is FQNEAQ (reference sequence). V lost 6 bases, J lost 3 bases, and 13 bases stayed unmatched. The CDR3 extends over 17 amino acids. CDR3 amino acids: CASSSDRGRHKHYGYTF. CDR3 bases: TGTGCCAGCAGTTCCGACAGGGGGCGACACAAACACTATGGCTACACCTTC. Using reference TRBV7-9 and TRBJ1-2 for the parts outside the CDR3, the full variable domain is DTGVSQNPRHKITKRGQNVTFRCDPISEHNRLYWYRQTLGQGPEFLTYFQNEAQLEKSRLLSDRFSAERPKGSFSTLEIQRTEQGDSAMYLCASSSDRGRHKHYGYTFGSGTRLTVV.

The chain combines TRBV28 with TRBJ1-2; D unresolved. Germline V gene data show CDR1 as MDHEN and CDR2 as SYDVKM. The V end lost 7 bases, the J end lost 5 bases, and 23 bases lay between the germline ends. This CDR3 comprises 16 residues. CDR3 residues: CASNPTPPGILYGYTF. Written as DNA, the CDR3 is TGTGCCAGCAATCCTACTCCCCCGGGTATTCTTTATGGCTACACCTTC.

The chain joins TRBV9 to TRBJ1-1; D is uncertain. CDR3 length: 13 residues. Trimming stripped 2 bases from V and 5 bases from J, with 10 bases between. Per the germline V gene, CDR1 is SGDLS and CDR2 is YYNGEE. This chain's CDR3 is CASSVAEGTEAFF. In nucleotides, the CDR3 is TGTGCCAGCAGCGTGGCGGAGGGAACTGAAGCTTTCTTT. Looking up the rest from reference TRBV9 and TRBJ1-1 gives the full variable domain: DSGVTQTPKHLITATGQRVTLRCSPRSGDLSVYWYQQSLDQGLQFLIQYYNGEERAKGNILERFSAQQFPDLHSELNLSSLELGDSALYFCASSVAEGTEAFFGQGTRLTVV.

This clone was observed a few times. The chain couples TRBV5-4 to TRBJ1-2, with 10 bases lining up with TRBD1. The CDR3 contains 14 residues. Germline loops: CDR1 SGHNT, CDR2 YYREEE (reference sequence). Unmatched junction bases numbered 4, after V lost 5 bases and J lost 3 bases. The CDR3 nucleotides are TGTGCCAGCAGACGTGACAGGGGGCACTATGGCTACACCTTC. Amino acids: CASRRDRGHYGYTF.

The chain has TRBV9 and TRBJ2-5; 7 nucleotides align to TRBD2. Germline values: CDR1 SGDLS, CDR2 YYNGEE. The length of the CDR3 is 14 residues. The junction had 9 bases not matched to a gene; V was cut back by 7 bases and J by 3 bases. The CDR3 DNA is TGTGCCAGCTGGGCGGGTCGGGGGGAAGAGACCCAGTACTTC. Translation: CASWAGRGEETQYF.